The 28 T cell receptor beta chains below come from one sample, sequenced in a study of cytomegalovirus exposure and HLA in healthy donors. 60 Vbeta and 13 Jbeta primers were used in PCR. The repertoire was sequenced with immunoSEQ multiplex PCR; TCRdb's copy has only in-frame clones and lacks some. The sample has about 160,000 clones; around four fifths are singletons. The sample taken for sequencing was PBMCs. These receptors were taken from a woman aged 45 to 65 in good health and CMV-seronegative.

The V gene is TRBV6-1, the J gene TRBJ1-2; D might be TRBD1 (6 bases). The CDR3 runs to 14 residues. V lost 4 bases and J lost 8, with 17 bases in between. In germline, CDR1 is MNHNS, CDR2 SASEGT. The DNA for the CDR3 is TGTGCCAGCAGTGTCGGACAGTGGGGCGTAGGCTACACCTTC. It codes for CASSVGQWGVGYTF.

The rearrangement joins TRBV7-3 to TRBJ2-1; D may be TRBD2 (6 bases). The CDR3 covers 16 residues. CDR1 and CDR2 from the germline V gene are SGHTA and FQGTGA. V was pared by 7 bases and J by 7 bases, with 23 bases between. Here the CDR3 reads CASTPISTTSRNEQFF. The CDR3 DNA follows: TGTGCCAGCACCCCCATTAGTACCACTAGCAGGAATGAGCAGTTCTTC.

This chain links TRBV5-1 with TRBJ2-7, with 7 positions matching TRBD2. Germline V lookup: CDR1 SGHRS, CDR2 YFSETQ. The V segment lost 4 bases and the J segment 5 bases; nucleotides outside the gene matches: 18. The CDR3 spans 17 residues. CDR3: CASSRTGIRGLADEQYF. For the CDR3, the DNA is TGCGCCAGCAGCCGGACGGGGATACGTGGGCTAGCGGACGAGCAGTACTTC.

This chain joins TRBV28 and TRBJ2-2; a possible D gene is TRBD2 (6 bases). There are 15 residues in the CDR3. Germline loops: CDR1 MDHEN, CDR2 SYDVKM. V was trimmed by 2 bases and J by 2 bases, leaving 9 bases between them. Written as DNA, the CDR3 is TGTGCCAGCAGTTTAGGCGGGGCTAACACCGGGGAGCTGTTTTTT. The encoded protein is CASSLGGANTGELFF.

This clone was observed a few times. The chain carries TRBV10-3 and TRBJ2-7; 11 nucleotides agree with TRBD2. Germline V gene data show CDR1 as ENHRY and CDR2 as SYGVKD. The ends lost 5 bases at V and 6 bases at J; junction bases unmatched: 9. CDR3 length: 15 residues. For the CDR3, the DNA is TGTGCCATCAGTTCCGGGACTAGCGGATTCTCCGAGCAGTACTTC. Protein product: CAISSGTSGFSEQYF.

This clone has only one observation. V is TRBV5-8 and J is TRBJ2-1; D is perhaps TRBD2 (5 bases). Trimming cost V 6 bases and J 1 base, with 14 bases left between them. CDR1 is SGHTS and CDR2 is YDEGEE in the germline V gene. This CDR3 has 15 amino acids. The CDR3 region has the DNA TGTGCCAGCACCCGGACTGTCTCTTCCTACAATGAGCAGTTCTTC. It yields the protein CASTRTVSSYNEQFF.

The chain has TRBV6-5 and TRBJ2-5; D remains unclear. Trimming shortened V by 8 bases and J by 5 bases, and 9 bases separated the two germline ends. The CDR3 sequence is 11 residues long. Germline V gives CDR1 MNHEY, CDR2 SVGAGI. The CDR3 spells CASGIKETQYF. CDR3 nucleotides: TGTGCCAGCGGCATAAAGGAGACCCAGTACTTC.

The chain has TRBV5-4 and TRBJ1-1; D remains unclear. Germline CDR1 and CDR2: SGHNT and YYREEE (reference sequence). Trimming left V 3 bases short and J 6 bases short, with 12 bases between. This CDR3 has 13 residues. CDR3 region: CASSSLEGAEAFF. The CDR3 DNA sequence: TGTGCCAGCAGCTCCTTAGAGGGAGCTGAAGCTTTCTTT.

The CDR3 here is CASSLSPGGEQYF. CDR3 coding DNA: TGCGCCAGCAGCTTGTCGCCAGGAGGCGAGCAGTACTTC. The genes are TRBV5-1 and TRBJ2-7; maybe TRBD2 (5 bases). The V end was cut by 1 base, the J end by 6 bases, with 11 bases between. The CDR3 length is 13 residues. Germline CDR1 is SGHRS and CDR2 is YFSETQ.

The chain has TRBV5-1 and TRBJ2-7; 9 bases align to TRBD1. Germline V lookup: CDR1 SGHRS, CDR2 YFSETQ. The CDR3 loop spans 15 amino acids. The junction had 6 bases not matched to a gene; V was cut back by 2 bases and J by 3 bases. The CDR3 sequence is CASSLYGTGSYEQYF. Here the CDR3 DNA reads TGCGCCAGCAGCTTATACGGGACAGGGAGCTACGAGCAGTACTTC.

In this sample, this clone turned up a few times. Written as DNA, the CDR3 is TGTGCCAGCAGCCCTCCTAGCGGGGCCTACAATGAGCAGTTCTTC. It specifies CASSPPSGAYNEQFF. The chain combines TRBV4-2 with TRBJ2-1, with 9 bases lining up with TRBD2. Germline CDR1 and CDR2: LGHNA and YNFKEQ. The CDR3 totals 15 residues. The trim removed 4 bases at V and 2 bases at J, leaving 3 bases unmatched.

This chain links TRBV18 with TRBJ2-3; 10 nucleotides agree with TRBD2. Germline V lookup: CDR1 KGHSH, CDR2 LQKENI. J gave up 4 bases and V 3 bases, and 7 bases lay outside the gene matches. The length of the CDR3 is 16 residues. For the CDR3, the DNA is TGTGCCAGCTCACCCCTGACTAGCGGGTTGGCAGATACGCAGTATTTT. Residues: CASSPLTSGLADTQYF. The variable domain in full, with the rest retrieved from reference TRBV18 and TRBJ2-3, is NAGVMQNPRHLVRRRGQEARLRCSPMKGHSHVYWYRQLPEEGLKFMVYLQKENIIDESGMPKERFSAEFPKEGPSILRIQQVVRGDSAAYFCASSPLTSGLADTQYFGPGTRLTVL.

The chain combines TRBV7-9 with TRBJ2-7; 9 bases line up with TRBD1. The CDR3 totals 16 residues. The junction had 11 bases not matched to a gene; V was cut back by 5 bases and J by 3 bases. The germline CDR1 and CDR2 sequences are SEHNR and FQNEAQ (reference sequence). In DNA form, the CDR3 reads TGTGCCAGCAGCCCCCCAGATCGGACAGGGGTCTACGAGCAGTACTTC. Translating it yields CASSPPDRTGVYEQYF.

The DNA of the CDR3 is TGTGCCAGCAGTTTATACGAGGGGAGGGGCTACACCTTC. This codes for CASSLYEGRGYTF. J is TRBJ1-2 and V is TRBV28; D may be TRBD1 (5 bases). The CDR3 spans 13 residues. V lost 1 base, J lost 8 bases, and 11 bases lay in between. Germline V gene lookup returns CDR1 MDHEN and CDR2 SYDVKM.

The chain is built from TRBV7-2 and TRBJ1-1, with D possibly matching TRBD1 (5 bases). Per the germline V gene, CDR1 is SGHTA and CDR2 is FQGNSA. V shed 3 bases and J shed 1 base, with 12 bases lying between them. CDR3 length: 15 amino acids. CDR3 in DNA: TGTGCCAGCAGCTTTTGGGGGGGTGGGAACACTGAAGCTTTCTTT. As protein: CASSFWGGGNTEAFF.

This clone was seen once. The J gene is TRBJ2-3, the V gene TRBV28; TRBD2 is a possible D gene (7 bases). The CDR3 is 15 amino acids. Germline loops: CDR1 MDHEN, CDR2 SYDVKM. V lost 5 bases and J lost 6, with 18 bases in between. CDR3 sequence (DNA): TGTGCCAGCAGTCCCGTAGGGGGGGCCGTGGATACGCAGTATTTT. Its translation: CASSPVGGAVDTQYF. Looking up the rest from reference TRBV28 and TRBJ2-3 gives the full variable domain: DVKVTQSSRYLVKRTGEKVFLECVQDMDHENMFWYRQDPGLGLRLIYFSYDVKMKEKGDIPEGYSVSREKKERFSLILESASTNQTSMYLCASSPVGGAVDTQYFGPGTRLTVL.

This clone came up a few times. The CDR3 reads CASSSGGGGYTF. CDR3 coding DNA: TGTGCCAGCAGTTCGGGGGGAGGTGGCTACACCTTC. V is TRBV6-5 and J is TRBJ1-2; a possible D gene is TRBD1 (5 bases). This CDR3 has 12 residues. CDR1 is MNHEY, CDR2 SVGAGI, per germline. Trimming stripped 4 bases from V and 7 bases from J, with 10 bases between.

This sequence joins TRBV19 and TRBJ2-1; D is possibly TRBD1 (5 bases). Germline CDR1 LNHDA, CDR2 SQIVND (reference sequence). This CDR3 has 15 amino acids. V lost 5 bases and J 1 base, leaving 12 bases between the germline ends. CDR3 residues: CASSLQAPSYNEQFF. For the CDR3, the DNA is TGTGCCAGTAGTCTACAGGCCCCTTCCTACAATGAGCAGTTCTTC.

The chain uses TRBV19 and TRBJ1-2; no definite D call. CDR1 and CDR2 from the germline V gene are LNHDA and SQIVND (reference sequence). The CDR3 is 14 amino acids. With 1 base removed from V and 4 bases from J, the gap between germline ends came to 10 bases. The CDR3 nucleotides are TGTGCCAGTAGTATAGGCGGCAGACTCTATGGCTACACCTTC. This encodes CASSIGGRLYGYTF.

This clone has a handful of counts. J is TRBJ1-1 and V is TRBV2; maybe TRBD1 (6 bases). V was cut by 6 bases and J by 0 bases, with 17 bases left in between. The CDR3 is 16 residues long. Per germline, CDR1 SNHLY and CDR2 FYNNEI. This chain's CDR3 is CASSLRGHRMNTEAFF. The CDR3 nucleotides are TGTGCCAGCAGCCTAAGGGGACACCGGATGAACACTGAAGCTTTCTTT.

V is TRBV5-4 and J is TRBJ2-1; tentatively, D is TRBD2 (6 bases). This CDR3 contains 16 residues. Trimming took 4 bases from V and 0 from J, leaving 14 bases between them. CDR1 and CDR2 (germline): SGHNT, YYREEE (reference sequence). The CDR3 here is CASSEELGSSYNEQFF. The CDR3 DNA reads TGTGCCAGCAGCGAGGAGCTCGGGAGCTCCTACAATGAGCAGTTCTTC.

CDR3: CASTPGGNTGELFF. CDR3 DNA sequence: TGCGCCAGCACCCCCGGGGGGAACACCGGGGAGCTGTTTTTT. The chain carries TRBV5-1 and TRBJ2-2; D is perhaps TRBD2 (6 bases). Germline V gene data show CDR1 as SGHRS and CDR2 as YFSETQ. The CDR3 has 14 residues. The germline V and J ends were trimmed by 6 bases and 1 base, with 10 bases remaining between them.

The rearrangement uses TRBV5-1 and TRBJ2-7; 9 positions match TRBD2. Germline-derived CDR1 and CDR2 are SGHRS and YFSETQ. V gave up 8 bases and J gave up 0 bases; unmatched junction bases: 9. This CDR3 has 15 residues. CDR3 sequence: CASSPRLAASYEQYF. Written as DNA, the CDR3 is TGCGCCAGTTCCCCGAGACTAGCGGCCTCCTACGAGCAGTACTTC.

This sequence joins TRBV27 and TRBJ1-4; 8 bases agree with TRBD1. This CDR3 comprises 14 residues. Trimming removed 5 bases from V and 3 bases from J; junction bases left unmatched: 2. Germline assignment: CDR1 MNHEY and CDR2 SMNVEV (reference sequence). The CDR3 coding sequence is TGTGCCAGCAGTCTGACAGGGGCTAATGAAAAACTGTTTTTT. Translated: CASSLTGANEKLFF.

The V gene is TRBV7-2, the J gene TRBJ1-1; D is ambiguous. V was trimmed by 0 bases and J by 5 bases, leaving 7 bases between them. CDR3 length equals 13 residues. CDR1 SGHTA and CDR2 FQGNSA come from the germline V gene. The CDR3 protein is CASSLAEGTEAFF. Written as DNA, the CDR3 is TGTGCCAGCAGCTTAGCGGAGGGAACTGAAGCTTTCTTT.

This clone was seen a single time. V gene TRBV5-1 combines with J gene TRBJ1-6, with TRBD1 matching over 9 bases. The V segment lost 0 bases and the J segment 4 bases; nucleotides outside the gene matches: 5. CDR1 is SGHRS, CDR2 YFSETQ, per germline. The CDR3 spans 17 residues. The CDR3 spells CASSLGDRVGYNSPLHF. The CDR3 nucleotides are TGCGCCAGCAGCTTGGGGGACAGGGTCGGGTATAATTCACCCCTCCACTTT.

The V gene is TRBV11-1, the J gene TRBJ2-1, with 8 bases identical to TRBD1. After removal of 2 bases from V and 6 bases from J, the junction contained 6 bases not matched to a gene. Per germline, CDR1 SGHAT and CDR2 FQDESV (reference sequence). This CDR3 is built from 15 residues. CDR3 region: CASSLRRGQPNEQFF. The CDR3 DNA follows: TGTGCCAGCAGCTTACGCAGGGGGCAGCCCAATGAGCAGTTCTTC.

V is TRBV19 and J is TRBJ2-5, with 9 bases identical to TRBD1. CDR3 length equals 16 residues. The V gene end was trimmed by 5 bases and the J gene end by 1 base; junction bases not matched to a gene: 8. Germline V gene sequence: CDR1 LNHDA, CDR2 SQIVND (reference sequence). The CDR3 DNA follows: TGTGCCAGTAGTCCCCGGGACAGGGCACCCCAAGAGACCCAGTACTTC. It is translated as CASSPRDRAPQETQYF.